This T cell receptor beta chain was profiled in a study of CD8+CD57+ T cells in acquired aplastic anemia. Template material for TCR beta VDJ and CDR3 profiling consisted of genomic DNA. TCRdb re-called the reads with MiXCR, one entry per CDR3 protein. The sample has hundreds of thousands of distinct CDR3 sequences; roughly 68% are singletons. The CDR3 has 15 residues. CDR1 SGHRS and CDR2 YFSETQ come from the germline V gene. The V gene lost 2 bases and the J gene lost 1 base, with 10 bases spanning the gap. In the case of this clonotype: Its antigen is as yet unknown.

General study results and limits: Patients shared some 30 CD8+ CDR3 sequences with controls.

V usage is TRBV5-1 and J usage is TRBJ2-1; D gene ambiguous. Sequenced: sorted CD4+, CD8+, or CD8+CD57+ T cells (not recorded which) from PBMCs. This TCR came from a human donor in good health, serving as a control. The CDR3: CASSLVDLSYNEQFF. The CDR3 DNA is TGCGCCAGCAGCTTAGTTGACTTATCCTACAATGAGCAGTTCTTC.